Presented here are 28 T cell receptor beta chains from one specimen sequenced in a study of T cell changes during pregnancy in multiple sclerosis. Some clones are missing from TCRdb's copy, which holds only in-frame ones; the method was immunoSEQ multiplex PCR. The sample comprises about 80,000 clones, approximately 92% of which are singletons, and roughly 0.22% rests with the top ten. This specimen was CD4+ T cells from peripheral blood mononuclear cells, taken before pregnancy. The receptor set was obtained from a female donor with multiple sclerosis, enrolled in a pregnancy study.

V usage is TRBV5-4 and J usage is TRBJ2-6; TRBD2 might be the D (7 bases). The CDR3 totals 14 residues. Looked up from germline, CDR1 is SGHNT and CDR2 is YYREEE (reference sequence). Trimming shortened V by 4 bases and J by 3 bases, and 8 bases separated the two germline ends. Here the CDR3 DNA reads TGTGCCAGCAGCAGGGGGGGTGGGGCCAACGTCCTGACTTTC. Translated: CASSRGGGANVLTF.

CDR3 sequence: CASSPGTGGYSNQPQHF. The CDR3 DNA sequence: TGTGCCAGCAGCCCCGGGACAGGGGGCTATAGCAATCAGCCCCAGCATTTT. The chain employs TRBV7-8 and TRBJ1-5, with TRBD1 matching 12 bases. J was trimmed by 0 bases and V by 5 bases; bases with no gene match: 5. CDR3 size: 17 residues. Looked up from germline, CDR1 is SGHVS and CDR2 is FQNEAQ. Filled out from reference TRBV7-8 and TRBJ1-5, the complete variable domain reads GAGVSQSPRYKVAKRGQDVALRCDPISGHVSLFWYQQALGQGPEFLTYFQNEAQLDKSGLPSDRFFAERPEGSVSTLKIQRTQQEDSAVYLCASSPGTGGYSNQPQHFGDGTRLSIL.

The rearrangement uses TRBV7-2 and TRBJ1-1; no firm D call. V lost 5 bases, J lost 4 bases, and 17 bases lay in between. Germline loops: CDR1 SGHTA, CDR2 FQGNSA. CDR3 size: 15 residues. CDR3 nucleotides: TGTGCCAGCAGCCCGCAGGCGGGGAGGCTCACTGAAGCTTTCTTT. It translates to CASSPQAGRLTEAFF.

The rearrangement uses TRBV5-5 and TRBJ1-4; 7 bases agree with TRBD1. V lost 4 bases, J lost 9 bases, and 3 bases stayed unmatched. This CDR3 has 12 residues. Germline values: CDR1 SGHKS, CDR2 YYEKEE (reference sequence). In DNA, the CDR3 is TGTGCCAGCAGCGGGACAGTAAAAAAACTGTTTTTT. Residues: CASSGTVKKLFF.

CDR3 coding DNA: TGCGCCAGCAGCCCCGGAGACCTCACCGGGGAGCTGTTTTTT. Residues: CASSPGDLTGELFF. This chain connects TRBV5-1 to TRBJ2-2; D ambiguous. There are 14 residues in the CDR3. In germline, CDR1 is SGHRS, CDR2 YFSETQ. V was trimmed by 4 bases and J by 4 bases, leaving 11 bases between them.

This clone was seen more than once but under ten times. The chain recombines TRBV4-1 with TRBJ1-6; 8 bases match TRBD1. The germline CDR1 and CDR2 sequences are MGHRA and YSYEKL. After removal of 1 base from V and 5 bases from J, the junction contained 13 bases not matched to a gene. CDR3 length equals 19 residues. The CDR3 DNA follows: TGCGCCAGCAGCCAAGGACAGGGGAAGCTGACCCGGGATAATTCACCCCTCCACTTT. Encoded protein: CASSQGQGKLTRDNSPLHF.

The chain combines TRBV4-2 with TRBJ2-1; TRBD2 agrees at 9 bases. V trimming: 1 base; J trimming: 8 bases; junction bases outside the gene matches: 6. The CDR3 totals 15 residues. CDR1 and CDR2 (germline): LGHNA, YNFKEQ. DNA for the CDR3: TGTGCCAGCAGCCAAGGGCTAGCGGGAAGCGATGAGCAGTTCTTC. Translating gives CASSQGLAGSDEQFF.

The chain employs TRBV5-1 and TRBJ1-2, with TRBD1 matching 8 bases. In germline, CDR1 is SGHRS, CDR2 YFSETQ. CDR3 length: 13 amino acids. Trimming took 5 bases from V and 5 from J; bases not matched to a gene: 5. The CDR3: CASRPDREYGYTF. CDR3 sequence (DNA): TGCGCCAGCAGACCGGACAGGGAGTATGGCTACACCTTC.

CDR3 residues: CASSHGTSGRGEQYF. The CDR3 DNA follows: TGCGCCAGCAGCCATGGGACTAGCGGGAGGGGTGAGCAGTACTTC. The rearrangement links TRBV4-1 to TRBJ2-7, with TRBD2 matching over 16 bases. This CDR3 is 15 amino acids long. Trimming removed 3 bases from V and 7 bases from J; junction bases left unmatched: 3. Germline values: CDR1 MGHRA, CDR2 YSYEKL.

CDR3 nucleotide sequence: TGTGCCAGCAGCTTGTTCCCTACCGGGACAGGGGCCTACGAGCAGTACTTC. This gives the protein CASSLFPTGTGAYEQYF. V gene TRBV5-6 combines with J gene TRBJ2-7; 10 bases agree with TRBD1. The CDR3 is made up of 17 amino acids. With 1 base clipped from V and 2 bases from J, the junction kept 9 bases outside the gene matches. Germline V gives CDR1 SGHDT, CDR2 YYEEEE.

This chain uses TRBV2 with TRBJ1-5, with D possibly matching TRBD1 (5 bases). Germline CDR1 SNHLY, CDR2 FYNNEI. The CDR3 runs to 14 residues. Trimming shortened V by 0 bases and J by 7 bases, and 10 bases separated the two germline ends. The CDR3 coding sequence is TGTGCCAGCAGTGAAGCCCTCGGGGGGCAGCCCCAGCATTTT. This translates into CASSEALGGQPQHF.

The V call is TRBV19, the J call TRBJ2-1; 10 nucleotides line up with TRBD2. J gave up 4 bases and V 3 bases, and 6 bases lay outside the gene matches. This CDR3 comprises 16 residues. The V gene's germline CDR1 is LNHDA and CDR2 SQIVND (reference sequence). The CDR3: CASSIGGTSVYNEQFF. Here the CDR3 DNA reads TGTGCCAGTAGTATCGGGGGGACTAGCGTTTACAATGAGCAGTTCTTC. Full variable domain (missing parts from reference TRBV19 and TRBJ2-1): DGGITQSPKYLFRKEGQNVTLSCEQNLNHDAMYWYRQDPGQGLRLIYYSQIVNDFQKGDIAEGYSVSREKKESFPLTVTSAQKNPTAFYLCASSIGGTSVYNEQFFGPGTRLTVL.

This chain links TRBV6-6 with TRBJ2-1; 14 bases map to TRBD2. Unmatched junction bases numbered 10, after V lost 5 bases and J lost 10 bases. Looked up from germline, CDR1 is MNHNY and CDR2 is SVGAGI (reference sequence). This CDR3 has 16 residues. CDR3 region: CASSPPGLAGGLEQFF. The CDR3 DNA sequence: TGTGCCAGCAGTCCCCCTGGACTAGCGGGGGGATTGGAGCAGTTCTTC.

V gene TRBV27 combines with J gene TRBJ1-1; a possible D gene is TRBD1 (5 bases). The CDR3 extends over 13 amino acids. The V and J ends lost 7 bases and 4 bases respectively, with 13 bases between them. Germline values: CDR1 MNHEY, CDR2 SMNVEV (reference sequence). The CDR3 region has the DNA TGTGCCAGCACCTGGGGGGTGGGCACTGAAGCTTTCTTT. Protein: CASTWGVGTEAFF.

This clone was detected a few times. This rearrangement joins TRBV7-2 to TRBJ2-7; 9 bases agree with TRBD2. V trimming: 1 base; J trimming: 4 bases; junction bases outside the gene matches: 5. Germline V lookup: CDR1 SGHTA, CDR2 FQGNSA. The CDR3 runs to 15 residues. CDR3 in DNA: TGTGCCAGCAGCTTAGGAGCGGGGGGTGGGTACGAGCAGTACTTC. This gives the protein CASSLGAGGGYEQYF.

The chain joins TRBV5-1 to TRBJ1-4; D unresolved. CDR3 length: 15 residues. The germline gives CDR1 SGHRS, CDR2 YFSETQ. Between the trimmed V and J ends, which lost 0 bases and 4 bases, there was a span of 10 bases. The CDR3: CASSLAAGLNEKLFF. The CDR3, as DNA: TGCGCCAGCAGCTTGGCCGCAGGACTTAATGAAAAACTGTTTTTT.

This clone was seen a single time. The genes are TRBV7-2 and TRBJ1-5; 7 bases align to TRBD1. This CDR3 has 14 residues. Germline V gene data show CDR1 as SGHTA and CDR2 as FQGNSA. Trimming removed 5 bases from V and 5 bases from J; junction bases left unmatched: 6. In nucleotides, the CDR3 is TGTGCCAGCAGCGCCCGGACAGGAGATCAGCCCCAGCATTTT. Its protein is CASSARTGDQPQHF.

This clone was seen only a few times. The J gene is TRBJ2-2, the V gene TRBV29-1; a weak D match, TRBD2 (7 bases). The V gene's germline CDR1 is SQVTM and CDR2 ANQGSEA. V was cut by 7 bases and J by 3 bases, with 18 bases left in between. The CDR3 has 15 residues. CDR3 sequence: CSALEGGRYTGELFF. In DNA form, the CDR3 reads TGCAGCGCCTTGGAGGGGGGGCGATACACCGGGGAGCTGTTTTTT.

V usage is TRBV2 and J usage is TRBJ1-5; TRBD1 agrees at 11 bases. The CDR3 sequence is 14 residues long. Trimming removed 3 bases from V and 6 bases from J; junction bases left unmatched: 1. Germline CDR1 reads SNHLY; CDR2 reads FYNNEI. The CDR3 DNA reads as TGTGCCAGCAGTGAGGGACAGGGGGGTCAGCCCCAGCATTTT. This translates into CASSEGQGGQPQHF.

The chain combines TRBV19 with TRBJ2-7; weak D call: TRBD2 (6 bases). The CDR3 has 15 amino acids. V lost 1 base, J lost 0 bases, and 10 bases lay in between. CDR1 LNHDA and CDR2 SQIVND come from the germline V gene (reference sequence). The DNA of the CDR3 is TGTGCCAGTAGTATAGGGGGAGGCACCTCCTACGAGCAGTACTTC. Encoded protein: CASSIGGGTSYEQYF.

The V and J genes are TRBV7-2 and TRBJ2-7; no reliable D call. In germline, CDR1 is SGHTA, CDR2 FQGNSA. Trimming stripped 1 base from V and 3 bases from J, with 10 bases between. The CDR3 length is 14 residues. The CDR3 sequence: CASSLGGKFYEQYF. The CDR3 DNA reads TGTGCCAGCAGCTTAGGTGGCAAATTCTACGAGCAGTACTTC.

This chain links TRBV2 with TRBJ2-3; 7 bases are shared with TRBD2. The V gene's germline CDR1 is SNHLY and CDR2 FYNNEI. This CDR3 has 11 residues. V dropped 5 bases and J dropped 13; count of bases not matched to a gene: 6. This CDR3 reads CASSIGLEEYF. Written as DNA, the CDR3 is TGTGCCAGCAGTATAGGACTAGAGGAGTATTTT.

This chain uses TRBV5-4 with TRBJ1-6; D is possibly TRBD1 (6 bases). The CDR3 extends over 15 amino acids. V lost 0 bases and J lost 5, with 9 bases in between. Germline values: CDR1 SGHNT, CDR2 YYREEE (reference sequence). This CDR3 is CASSLGGGNNSPLHF. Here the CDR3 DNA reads TGTGCCAGCAGCTTGGGGGGGGGCAATAATTCACCCCTCCACTTT.

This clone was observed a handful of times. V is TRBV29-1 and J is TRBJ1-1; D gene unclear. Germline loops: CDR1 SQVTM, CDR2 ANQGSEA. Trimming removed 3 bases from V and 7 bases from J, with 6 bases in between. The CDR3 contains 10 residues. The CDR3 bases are TGCAGCGTTGAGCGTCTTGAAGCTTTCTTT. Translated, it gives CSVERLEAFF.

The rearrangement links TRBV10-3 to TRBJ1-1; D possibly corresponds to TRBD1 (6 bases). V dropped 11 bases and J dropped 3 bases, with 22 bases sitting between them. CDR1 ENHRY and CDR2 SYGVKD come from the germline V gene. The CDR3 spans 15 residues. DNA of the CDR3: TGTGCCTCATCAGGGGCCCGAAAGGGGGACACTGAAGCTTTCTTT. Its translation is CASSGARKGDTEAFF.

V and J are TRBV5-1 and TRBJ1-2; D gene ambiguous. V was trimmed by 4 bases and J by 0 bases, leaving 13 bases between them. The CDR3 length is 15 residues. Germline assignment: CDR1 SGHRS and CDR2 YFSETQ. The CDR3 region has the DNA TGCGCCAGCAGCCTGGGGTCGGGGACTAACTATGGCTACACCTTC. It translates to CASSLGSGTNYGYTF.

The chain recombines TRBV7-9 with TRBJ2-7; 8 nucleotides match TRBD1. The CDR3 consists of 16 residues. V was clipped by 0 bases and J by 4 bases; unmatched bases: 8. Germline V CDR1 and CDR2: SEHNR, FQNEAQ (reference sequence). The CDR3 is CASSLAGTGGRYEQYF. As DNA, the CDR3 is TGTGCCAGCAGCTTAGCAGGCACAGGGGGACGGTACGAGCAGTACTTC. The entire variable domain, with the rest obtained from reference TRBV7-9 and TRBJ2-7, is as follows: DTGVSQNPRHKITKRGQNVTFRCDPISEHNRLYWYRQTLGQGPEFLTYFQNEAQLEKSRLLSDRFSAERPKGSFSTLEIQRTEQGDSAMYLCASSLAGTGGRYEQYFGPGTRLTVT.

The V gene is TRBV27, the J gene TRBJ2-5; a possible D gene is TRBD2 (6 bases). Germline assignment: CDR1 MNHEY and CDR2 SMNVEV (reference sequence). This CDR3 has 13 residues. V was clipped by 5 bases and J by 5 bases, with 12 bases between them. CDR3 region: CASSPLARETQYF. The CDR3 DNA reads TGTGCCAGCAGTCCCCTAGCGCGGGAGACCCAGTACTTC.